Shown below are 16 T cell receptor beta chains from a single sample sequenced in a study of T-cell memory formation after mild COVID-19 (dated by TCRdb to the early 2020s). Library preparation employed 5' RACE. The sequencer was an Illumina NovaSeq 6000. Using fastp trimming at Q25 and MiXCR clonotype assembly, TCRdb reanalyzed the public sequencing data and kept in-frame beta chains. Each entry is one CDR3 protein sequence, shown with its most common DNA and genes. The sample table shows hundreds of thousands of distinct CDR3 sequences, and more than 20% are seen once. The top ten clones comprise 7% to 9.5% of the sample. Material for sequencing was PBMCs or a T cell subset sorted from them (not recorded which). All receptors derive from an adult woman who had mild COVID-19 (a few samples of this study predate the infection). The sample titles of this study are shuffled in the database, so cell type and time point are left out; the donor was told from shared clones.

This clonotype was observed a handful of times. CDR3 in DNA: TGTGCCAGCAGTTCACAGTTTGCAACTAATGAAAAACTGTTTTTT. Its protein product is CASSSQFATNEKLFF. The chain carries TRBV12-3 or TRBV12-4 and TRBJ1-4, with D uncertain. This CDR3 spans 15 amino acids. Trimming left V 4 bases short and J 0 bases short, with 9 bases between.

The genes are TRBV23-1 and TRBJ2-3; 10 bases fit TRBD2. TRBV23-1 is recorded as an ORF, its role being uncertain. The CDR3 has 17 residues. Unmatched junction bases numbered 9, after V lost 4 bases and J lost 2 bases. CDR3 sequence reads: CASSRVSSGGSTDTQYF. Here the CDR3 DNA reads TGCGCCAGCAGTCGGGTTTCTAGCGGGGGATCCACAGATACGCAGTATTTT.

This clonotype showed up just once. The chain has TRBV27 and TRBJ2-7; perhaps TRBD2 as D (6 bases). Germline-derived CDR1 and CDR2 are MNHEY and SMNVEV (reference sequence). The CDR3 covers 13 residues. Trimming left V 4 bases short and J 1 base short, with 8 bases between. Here the CDR3 reads CASSWRDSYEQYF. For the CDR3, the DNA is TGTGCCAGCAGTTGGCGGGATTCCTACGAGCAGTACTTC.

V is TRBV5-1 and J is TRBJ2-5; a possible D gene is TRBD2 (6 bases). V was cut by 3 bases and J by 5 bases, with 14 bases left in between. CDR3 length: 14 residues. Germline assignment: CDR1 SGHRS and CDR2 YFSETQ. In DNA form, the CDR3 reads TGCGCCAGCAGCTCGCGGGGTGCTAAGGAGACCCAGTACTTC. Translated, it gives CASSSRGAKETQYF.

This clonotype showed up many times. This rearrangement joins TRBV12-3 or TRBV12-4 to TRBJ2-1; a possible D gene is TRBD2 (6 bases). The germline V and J ends were trimmed by 6 bases and 0 bases, with 12 bases remaining between them. The CDR3 contains 15 residues. CDR3 in DNA: TGTGCCAGCAGCCCTACGGAGGGCTCCTACAATGAGCAGTTCTTC. This encodes CASSPTEGSYNEQFF.

The chain has TRBV6-5 and TRBJ2-7, with 8 bases fitting TRBD2. CDR1 and CDR2 from the germline V gene are MNHEY and SVGAGI. This CDR3 contains 14 residues. V shed 5 bases and J 3 bases; nucleotides not matched to a gene: 6. In nucleotides, the CDR3 is TGTGCCAGCAGTCCAGAGCGGGAGCGCTACGAGCAGTACTTC. Protein product: CASSPERERYEQYF.

This clonotype occurred once. This chain uses TRBV20-1 with TRBJ2-3; the D gene is possibly TRBD2 (6 bases). There are 14 residues in the CDR3. V was clipped by 6 bases and J by 0 bases, with 13 bases between them. The germline CDR1 and CDR2 sequences are DFQATT and SNEGSKA (reference sequence). The CDR3, as DNA: TGCAGTGCCCCCGGGACTGCGAGCACAGATACGCAGTATTTT. The encoded protein is CSAPGTASTDTQYF.

The V and J genes are TRBV7-4 and TRBJ1-2; D gene unclear. V lost 2 bases and J lost 6, with 7 bases in between. CDR3 size: 12 residues. Germline-derived CDR1 and CDR2 are SGHVT and SQSDAQ. For the CDR3, the DNA is TGTGCCAGCAGCTTAAGAACCCATGGCTACACCTTC. The encoded protein is CASSLRTHGYTF.

The chain carries TRBV19 and TRBJ2-3, with TRBD1 identical over 8 bases. The CDR3 extends over 16 amino acids. The J segment lost 2 bases and the V segment lost 3 bases, leaving 7 bases of the junction unmatched. The germline V gene has CDR1 LNHDA and CDR2 SQIVND (reference sequence). The DNA for the CDR3 is TGTGCCAGTAGTATGTTCCGGACAGGGTACACAGATACGCAGTATTTT. This codes for CASSMFRTGYTDTQYF.

This clonotype appeared a few times. The chain combines TRBV3-1 with TRBJ2-7; D remains unclear. Germline CDR1 is LGHDT and CDR2 is YNNKEL (reference sequence). The CDR3 runs to 13 residues. Between the trimmed V and J ends, which lost 4 bases and 3 bases, there was a span of 10 bases. The CDR3 sequence: CASSRSDLYEQYF. CDR3 bases: TGTGCCAGCAGCCGATCGGACCTCTACGAGCAGTACTTC.

The chain recombines TRBV24-1 with TRBJ2-5; 7 bases agree with TRBD1. The CDR3 length is 18 residues. Trimming at V came to 3 bases and at J to 3 bases, leaving 15 bases not matched to a gene. CDR1 and CDR2 from the germline V gene are KGHDR and SFDVKD. CDR3 amino acids: CATSDPTASGTAKETQYF. Written as DNA, the CDR3 is TGTGCCACCAGTGATCCCACTGCTTCCGGGACAGCCAAAGAGACCCAGTACTTC.

There are a few counts of this clonotype. V is TRBV12-3 or TRBV12-4 and J is TRBJ1-2; 7 bases match TRBD1. This CDR3 contains 13 residues. V was pared by 6 bases and J by 7 bases, with 8 bases of the junction left unmatched. The CDR3 nucleotides are TGTGCCAGCAGCCCAGGGGGGGTAGGTGGCTACACCTTC. Encoded protein: CASSPGGVGGYTF.

The V and J genes are TRBV7-6 and TRBJ1-2; the D gene is possibly TRBD1 (5 bases). V was pared by 5 bases and J by 5 bases, with 12 bases between. This CDR3 has 13 amino acids. Per the germline V gene, CDR1 is SGHVS and CDR2 is FNYEAQ. The CDR3 region is CASSPGGGYGYTF. Written as DNA, the CDR3 is TGTGCCAGCAGCCCGGGGGGGGGATATGGCTACACCTTC.

The chain carries TRBV7-9 and TRBJ2-1; D assignment may be TRBD1 or TRBD2 (5 bases each). Trimming pared 3 bases from V and 6 bases from J, leaving 15 bases between. The CDR3 covers 15 residues. The germline CDR1 and CDR2 sequences are SEHNR and FQNEAQ (reference sequence). CDR3 protein: CASSLSSRAGNEQFF. CDR3 sequence (DNA): TGTGCCAGCAGCTTGAGTTCCAGGGCGGGCAATGAGCAGTTCTTC.

J is TRBJ1-1 and V is TRBV6-5; TRBD1 matches 11 bases. The CDR3 extends over 18 amino acids. Germline V gene lookup returns CDR1 MNHEY and CDR2 SVGAGI. With 0 bases clipped from V and 5 bases from J, the junction kept 11 bases outside the gene matches. CDR3 in amino acids: CASSYSGGTGGSGTEAFF. CDR3 bases: TGTGCCAGCAGTTACTCTGGTGGGACAGGGGGTTCGGGAACTGAAGCTTTCTTT.

This clonotype was seen a few times. V is TRBV20-1 and J is TRBJ1-5; 7 bases are a match to TRBD1. Germline V CDR1 and CDR2: DFQATT, SNEGSKA (reference sequence). This CDR3 is 13 amino acids long. The trim removed 3 bases at V and 6 bases at J, leaving 5 bases unmatched. The CDR3 spells CSASQQGSQPQHF. Here the CDR3 DNA reads TGCAGTGCTAGCCAACAGGGGAGTCAGCCCCAGCATTTT.